This TCR beta chain was sequenced during a study of response to subunit inactivated influenza vaccine listed by TCRdb under 2018. Regarding the complete study: The study used deep quantitative T cell receptor repertoire profiling to track responses to a trivalent subunit inactivated influenza vaccine.

The junction shows trimming of 2 bases on V and 6 bases on J, and the gene matches do not reach 4 bases of it. According to the germline V gene, CDR1 reads SGHDT and CDR2 reads YYEEEE. CDR3 length: 14 amino acids, cysteine to phenylalanine. The retained sequence is limited to the CDR3, 42 bases, with the frame set at the first base. As regards this clonotype: Its antigen remains undetermined. Base-call qualities are not available, and no considerably larger clone is one nucleotide away.

Receptor libraries were prepared by RT-PCR. Sequencer: Illumina HiSeq 2500. TCRdb reprocessed the public reads (quality trimming at Q25 with fastp, clone calling with MiXCR) and kept in-frame beta chains. Every CDR3 protein is listed once, alongside the most common genes and DNA of its rows. This sample comprises approximately 530,000 distinct CDR3 sequences, about 7.2% of them detected only once. Over 10% of the sample is held by the ten biggest clonotypes. Overall study outcomes, separate from this receptor: The authors suggested that each seasonal influenza vaccination may recruit only a limited number of new T cells.

This TCR derives from a man between 50 and 75 years old who received an inactivated influenza vaccine. Donor details come from another sample of the same person, matched by shared clones. The sequencing here drew on PBMCs from blood, taken roughly 24 months after vaccination. The V and J genes are TRBV5-6 and TRBJ2-2, with TRBD1 matching 7 junction bases. At the DNA level, the sequence is TGTGCCAGCAGCTTAGGACAGGCGGCCGGGGAGCTGTTTTTT. Its protein reads: CASSLGQAAGELFF.